This T cell receptor (beta chain) was captured in a study of blood T cell repertoires in COVID-19. In the original processing: For nucleated cells, counts were estimated from reference gene primer amplification. Produced via immunoSEQ multiplex PCR; TCRdb's table is partial and in-frame only. The V and J calls and clone size come from that table; D and trimming were worked out from the DNA. The data hold 340,000 or so clones, with about nine tenths observed a single time. V lost 7 bases, J lost 5 bases, and 17 bases lay in between. This CDR3 is built from 15 residues. Germline V CDR1 and CDR2: MDHEN, SYDVKM.

Sequencing was performed on peripheral blood. This clonotype originated in a man aged 50 to 59 with active or convalescent COVID-19. The chain links TRBV28 to TRBJ2-2, with D possibly being TRBD2 (6 bases). CDR3 in amino acids: CASTKGGEGTGELFF. The CDR3 DNA follows: TGTGCCAGCACCAAGGGCGGGGAAGGGACCGGGGAGCTGTTTTTT.